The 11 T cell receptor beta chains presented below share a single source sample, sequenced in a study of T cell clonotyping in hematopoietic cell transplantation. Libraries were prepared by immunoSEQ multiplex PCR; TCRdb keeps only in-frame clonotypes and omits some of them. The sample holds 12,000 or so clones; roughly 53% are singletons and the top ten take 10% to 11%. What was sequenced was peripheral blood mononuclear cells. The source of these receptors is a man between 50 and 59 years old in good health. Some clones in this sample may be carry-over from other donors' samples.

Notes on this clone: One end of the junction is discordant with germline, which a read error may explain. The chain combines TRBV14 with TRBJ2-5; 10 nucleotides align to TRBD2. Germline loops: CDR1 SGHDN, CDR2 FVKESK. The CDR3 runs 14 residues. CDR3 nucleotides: TGTGCCAGCAGCTTGGGACTAGCGCAAGAGACCCGGTACTTC. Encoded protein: CASSLGLAQETRYF.

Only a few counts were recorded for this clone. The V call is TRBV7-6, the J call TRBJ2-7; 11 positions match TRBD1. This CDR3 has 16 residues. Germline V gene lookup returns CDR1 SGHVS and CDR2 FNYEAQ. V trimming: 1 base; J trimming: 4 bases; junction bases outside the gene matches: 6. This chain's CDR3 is CASSLEDRDRGYEQYF. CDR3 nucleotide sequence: TGTGCCAGCAGCTTAGAGGACCGGGACAGGGGGTACGAGCAGTACTTC.

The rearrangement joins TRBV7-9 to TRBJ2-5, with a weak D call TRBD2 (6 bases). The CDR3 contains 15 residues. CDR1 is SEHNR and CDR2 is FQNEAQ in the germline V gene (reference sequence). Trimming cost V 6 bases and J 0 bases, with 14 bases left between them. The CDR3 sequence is CASRVTGGYQETQYF. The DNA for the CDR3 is TGTGCCAGCAGGGTCACTGGGGGGTACCAAGAGACCCAGTACTTC.

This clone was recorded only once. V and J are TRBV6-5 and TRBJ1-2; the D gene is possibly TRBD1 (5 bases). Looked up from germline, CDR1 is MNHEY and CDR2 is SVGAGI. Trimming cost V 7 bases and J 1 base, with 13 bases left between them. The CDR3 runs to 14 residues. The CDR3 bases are TGTGCCAGCACCAACGGGGGGAGTAACTATGGCTACACCTTC. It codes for CASTNGGSNYGYTF.

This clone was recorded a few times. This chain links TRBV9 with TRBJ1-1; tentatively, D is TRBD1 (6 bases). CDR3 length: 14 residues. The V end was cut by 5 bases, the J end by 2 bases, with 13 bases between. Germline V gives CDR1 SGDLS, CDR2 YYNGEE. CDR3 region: CASRRMGQNTEAFF. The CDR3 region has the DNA TGTGCCAGCAGGCGAATGGGACAAAACACTGAAGCTTTCTTT.

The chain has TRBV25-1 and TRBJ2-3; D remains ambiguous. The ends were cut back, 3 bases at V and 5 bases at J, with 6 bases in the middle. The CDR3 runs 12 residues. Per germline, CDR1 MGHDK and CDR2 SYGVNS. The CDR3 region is CASSDLGDTQYF. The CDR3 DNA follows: TGTGCCAGCAGTGACCTGGGAGATACGCAGTATTTT.

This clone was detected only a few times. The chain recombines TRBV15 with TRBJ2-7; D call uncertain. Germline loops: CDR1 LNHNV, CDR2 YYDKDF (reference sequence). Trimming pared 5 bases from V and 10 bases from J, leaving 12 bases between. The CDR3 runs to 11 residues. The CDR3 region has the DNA TGTGCCACCAGCCAACTTCAACTCCAGTACTTC. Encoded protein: CATSQLQLQYF. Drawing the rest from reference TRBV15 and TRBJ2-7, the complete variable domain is DAMVIQNPRYQVTQFGKPVTLSCSQTLNHNVMYWYQQKSSQAPKLLFHYYDKDFNNEADTPDNFQSRRPNTSFCFLDIRSPGLGDTAMYLCATSQLQLQYFGPGTRLTVT.

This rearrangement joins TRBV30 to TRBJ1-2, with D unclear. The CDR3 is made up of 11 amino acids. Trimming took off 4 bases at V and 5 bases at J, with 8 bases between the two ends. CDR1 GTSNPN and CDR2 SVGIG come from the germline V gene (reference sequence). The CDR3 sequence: CAWNLEYGYTF. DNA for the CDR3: TGTGCCTGGAACCTCGAGTATGGCTACACCTTC.

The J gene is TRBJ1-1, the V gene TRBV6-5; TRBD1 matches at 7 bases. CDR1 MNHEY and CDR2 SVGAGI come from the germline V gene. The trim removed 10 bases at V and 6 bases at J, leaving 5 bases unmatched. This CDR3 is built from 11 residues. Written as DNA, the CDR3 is TGTGCCACTTACAGGGGCGCTGAAGCTTTCTTT. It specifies CATYRGAEAFF.

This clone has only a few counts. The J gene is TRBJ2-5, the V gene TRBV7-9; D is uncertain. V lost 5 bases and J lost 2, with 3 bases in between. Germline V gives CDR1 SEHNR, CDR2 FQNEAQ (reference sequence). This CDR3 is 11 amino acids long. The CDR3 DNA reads TGTGCCAGCAGCCCGCAAGAGACCCAGTACTTC. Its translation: CASSPQETQYF.

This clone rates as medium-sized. The CDR3: CSVEEKGTGSDTQYF. CDR3 bases: TGCAGCGTTGAAGAAAAGGGGACAGGGTCAGATACGCAGTATTTT. This sequence joins TRBV29-1 and TRBJ2-3, with 9 bases aligning to TRBD1. This CDR3 region has 15 residues. The V gene's germline CDR1 is SQVTM and CDR2 ANQGSEA. With 0 bases clipped from V and 4 bases from J, the junction kept 5 bases outside the gene matches.